This is a list of T cell receptor beta chains from one sample in a study of blood T cells in healthy people across ages. TCRdb reprocessed the 5' RACE reads with MiXCR, giving one entry per CDR3 protein. This sample carries hundreds of thousands of distinct CDR3 sequences, roughly 50% of them seen once, and the ten largest clones take 13%. The sample taken for sequencing was blood. Source of these receptors: a man aged 25 to 45 in good health. The CDR3 runs from the conserved cysteine through the conserved F or W. A D gene is named only where the DNA matches it firmly. Rows give clone size only sometimes, using once, few, many, or a class for an expanded clone.

cdr3_length j_call v_call clone_size d_call cdr3_aa cdr3_nt
14 TRBJ2-3 TRBV5-1 . . CASSSRDIRDTQYF TGCGCCAGCAGCTCCCGGGACATCAGAGATACGCAGTATTTT
15 TRBJ2-3 TRBV9 . . CASSVEVFSTNTQYF TGTGCCAGCAGCGTAGAAGTGTTTAGCACAAATACGCAGTATTTT
15 TRBJ2-1 TRBV18 . . CASSYRHGQRNEQFF TGTGCCAGCTCTTACCGGCATGGGCAGAGGAATGAGCAGTTCTTC
13 TRBJ2-1 TRBV29-1 few TRBD2 CSVGLAGGVEQFF TGCAGCGTGGGACTAGCGGGGGGTGTCGAGCAGTTCTTC
15 TRBJ1-2 TRBV25-1 . . CASSEPGRADYGYTF TGTGCCAGCAGTGAACCAGGCAGGGCGGACTATGGCTACACCTTC
15 TRBJ2-5 TRBV9 . . CASNILGRVQETQYF TGTGCCAGCAACATACTCGGACGGGTCCAAGAGACCCAGTACTTC
14 TRBJ2-1 TRBV6-1 . . CASTTSGSYNEQFF TGTGCCAGCACCACTAGTGGCTCCTACAATGAGCAGTTCTTC
15 TRBJ2-1 TRBV2 few . CASSTPSALRDEQFF TGTGCCAGCAGCACGCCAAGCGCCTTGAGGGATGAGCAGTTCTTC
15 TRBJ1-5 TRBV7-9 . . CASSLEPYSNQPQHF TGTGCCAGCAGCTTAGAACCCTATAGCAATCAGCCCCAGCATTTT
16 TRBJ2-5 TRBV5-1 . . CASSLVGGTGQETQYF TGCGCCAGCAGCTTGGTAGGGGGTACGGGCCAAGAGACCCAGTACTTC
12 TRBJ2-1 TRBV3-1 . TRBD2 CASSYSGGGQFF TGTGCCAGCAGCTATAGCGGGGGGGGACAGTTCTTC
13 TRBJ1-2 TRBV6-2/TRBV6-3 . TRBD1 CASSYQGDYGYTF TGTGCCAGCAGTTACCAGGGGGACTATGGCTACACCTTC
17 TRBJ2-2 TRBV6-1 many . CASTPLIGDQNTGELFF TGTGCCAGCACTCCATTAATAGGGGATCAGAACACCGGGGAGCTGTTTTTT
13 TRBJ1-2 TRBV6-5 . TRBD1 CASGRQGVYGYTF TGTGCCAGCGGTAGACAGGGAGTCTATGGCTACACCTTC
17 TRBJ2-6 TRBV7-2 many TRBD1 CASSFSGTGAGANVLTF TGTGCCAGCAGCTTCTCCGGGACAGGGGCTGGGGCCAACGTCCTGACTTTC
18 TRBJ2-3 TRBV7-6 few TRBD2 CASTAPGLAGASTDTQYF TGTGCCAGCACCGCACCGGGACTAGCGGGGGCCAGCACAGATACGCAGTATTTT
15 TRBJ1-4 TRBV12-3/TRBV12-4 . . CASSFSGTVNEKLFF TGTGCCAGCAGTTTCTCCGGAACAGTTAATGAAAAACTGTTTTTT
15 TRBJ2-5 TRBV27 . . CASSFGGAFAETQYF TGTGCCAGCAGTTTTGGGGGGGCGTTTGCAGAGACCCAGTACTTC
14 TRBJ1-2 TRBV7-2 few . CASSLNGGGYGYTF TGTGCCAGCAGCTTAAACGGAGGGGGCTATGGCTACACCTTC
16 TRBJ2-5 TRBV11-2 few . CASSLDDRLAQETQYF TGTGCCAGCAGCTTAGATGATAGACTGGCCCAAGAGACCCAGTACTTC
16 TRBJ2-4 TRBV10-3 . . CAISDTGGHRKNIQYF TGTGCCATCAGTGACACCGGAGGGCATAGAAAAAACATTCAGTACTTC
17 TRBJ2-3 TRBV11-2 few . CASSFASRAYATDTQYF TGTGCCAGCAGCTTCGCGTCGAGGGCTTACGCCACAGATACGCAGTATTTT
14 TRBJ2-7 TRBV29-1 . . CSVGSIRGGYEQYF TGCAGCGTTGGAAGCATCAGAGGGGGTTACGAGCAGTACTTC
14 TRBJ1-5 TRBV12-3/TRBV12-4 . . CASSFAGDNQPQHF TGTGCCAGCAGTTTCGCGGGGGACAATCAGCCCCAGCATTTT
13 TRBJ2-1 TRBV20-1 . . CSAWESGRNEQFF TGCAGTGCTTGGGAGTCAGGGAGGAATGAGCAGTTCTTC
16 TRBJ2-3 TRBV6-1 few TRBD1 CASSVKPGQSTDTQYF TGTGCCAGCAGTGTGAAACCGGGACAGAGCACAGATACGCAGTATTTT